The 30 T cell receptor beta chains presented below share a single source sample, sequenced in a study of blood T cell repertoires in COVID-19. Some clones are missing from TCRdb's copy, which holds only in-frame ones; the method was immunoSEQ multiplex PCR. The sample carries roughly 150,000 clones, under 90% recorded once. The source material was PBMCs or T cells enriched from blood (not recorded which). These receptors came from a woman in her forties or fifties who had recovered from COVID-19.

The chain carries TRBV9 and TRBJ1-6, with D maybe TRBD1 (5 bases). CDR3 length equals 14 residues. Germline CDR1 reads SGDLS; CDR2 reads YYNGEE. Trimming shortened V by 0 bases and J by 7 bases, and 8 bases separated the two germline ends. The CDR3 spells CASSVAQVNSPLHF. The DNA for the CDR3 is TGTGCCAGCAGCGTAGCACAGGTGAATTCACCCCTCCACTTT.

The chain uses TRBV7-9 and TRBJ2-3, with 8 positions matching TRBD1. The CDR3 totals 13 residues. From germline, CDR1 is SEHNR and CDR2 FQNEAQ (reference sequence). V gave up 8 bases and J gave up 4 bases; unmatched junction bases: 5. The chain's CDR3 is CASDRGGSDTQYF. CDR3 in DNA: TGTGCCAGCGACAGGGGAGGTTCAGATACGCAGTATTTT.

The rearrangement links TRBV19 to TRBJ1-5; D possibly corresponds to TRBD1 (6 bases). This CDR3 contains 18 residues. The V and J ends lost 6 bases and 8 bases respectively, with 29 bases between them. CDR1 and CDR2 (germline): LNHDA, SQIVND (reference sequence). CDR3 nucleotides: TGTGCCAGTAGCACCGGGACACCCTCTTATCAGCCCTCTAAGCCCCAGCATTTT. Its translation: CASSTGTPSYQPSKPQHF.

The chain employs TRBV5-1 and TRBJ1-2; D uncertain. Per germline, CDR1 SGHRS and CDR2 YFSETQ. This CDR3 is 12 amino acids long. The V gene lost 0 bases and the J gene lost 4 bases, with 4 bases spanning the gap. CDR3: CASSLDGYGYTF. Written as DNA, the CDR3 is TGCGCCAGCAGCTTGGACGGCTATGGCTACACCTTC.

The V call is TRBV3-1 (or the pseudogene TRBV3-2), the J call TRBJ2-3; 10 nucleotides line up with TRBD1. Germline CDR1 and CDR2: LGHDT and YNNKEL (reference sequence). The CDR3 is made up of 16 amino acids. V gave up 4 bases and J gave up 3 bases; unmatched junction bases: 7. The CDR3 loop is CASSPRDRGGTDTQYF. The DNA of the CDR3 is TGTGCCAGCAGCCCCCGGGACAGGGGTGGGACAGATACGCAGTATTTT.

This clone turned up a few times. V and J are TRBV7-2 and TRBJ2-3; 10 nucleotides agree with TRBD2. The CDR3 spans 15 residues. Losses at the gene ends were 3 bases for V and 5 bases for J; bases not matched to a gene: 5. Germline V CDR1 and CDR2: SGHTA, FQGNSA. Here the CDR3 DNA reads TGTGCCAGCAGCTTTAGCGGGAGGATAGAAGATACGCAGTATTTT. Its protein product is CASSFSGRIEDTQYF.

V and J are TRBV19 and TRBJ1-1; 7 bases line up with TRBD1. Trimming took 3 bases from V and 4 from J; bases not matched to a gene: 8. The CDR3 spans 15 residues. The V gene's germline CDR1 is LNHDA and CDR2 SQIVND (reference sequence). CDR3 nucleotide sequence: TGTGCCAGTAGTATTGTGGGGTCAGGGGGCACTGAAGCTTTCTTT. Protein: CASSIVGSGGTEAFF.

The genes are TRBV28 and TRBJ2-5, with TRBD2 matching over 7 bases. The germline CDR1 and CDR2 sequences are MDHEN and SYDVKM. This CDR3 comprises 14 residues. Germline trimming cut 6 bases from V and 5 bases from J; bases unmatched to any gene: 9. This chain's CDR3 is CASRTGGGWETQYF. The CDR3 bases are TGTGCCAGCAGAACCGGCGGGGGTTGGGAGACCCAGTACTTC. The whole variable domain, filled in from reference TRBV28 and TRBJ2-5, reads DVKVTQSSRYLVKRTGEKVFLECVQDMDHENMFWYRQDPGLGLRLIYFSYDVKMKEKGDIPEGYSVSREKKERFSLILESASTNQTSMYLCASRTGGGWETQYFGPGTRLLVL.

V usage is TRBV10-3 and J usage is TRBJ1-1, with a possible D match to TRBD1 (5 bases). Trimming removed 4 bases from V and 6 bases from J, with 9 bases in between. Germline V gene lookup returns CDR1 ENHRY and CDR2 SYGVKD. The CDR3 totals 12 residues. In DNA, the CDR3 is TGTGCCATCAGTGCCCCAGGGTCTGAAGCTTTCTTT. Translation gives CAISAPGSEAFF.

The chain combines TRBV25-1 with TRBJ1-1; D call uncertain. The CDR3 runs 15 residues. Germline V lookup: CDR1 MGHDK, CDR2 SYGVNS. Trimming left V 5 bases short and J 3 bases short, with 16 bases between. This CDR3 is CASSSRNPRDTEAFF. CDR3 coding DNA: TGTGCCAGCAGTTCCCGTAACCCACGGGACACTGAAGCTTTCTTT.

The chain employs TRBV6-2 or TRBV6-3 and TRBJ2-2; no clear D gene. The V end was cut by 4 bases, the J end by 6 bases, with 9 bases between. This CDR3 is built from 13 residues. Looked up from germline, CDR1 is MNHEY and CDR2 is SVGEGT. CDR3 sequence reads: CASSSPPAGELFF. The CDR3 nucleotides are TGTGCCAGCAGTTCACCCCCGGCCGGGGAGCTGTTTTTT.

The chain carries TRBV14 and TRBJ2-1; the match to TRBD1 covers 10 bases. With 6 bases clipped from V and 7 bases from J, the junction kept 9 bases outside the gene matches. CDR3 length equals 15 residues. Germline CDR1 SGHDN, CDR2 FVKESK. The CDR3 sequence is CASSPRDRGVNEQFF. In DNA form, the CDR3 reads TGTGCCAGCAGTCCCCGGGACAGGGGAGTAAATGAGCAGTTCTTC.

This clone was observed once. The rearrangement uses TRBV3-1 (or the pseudogene TRBV3-2) and TRBJ2-5; 11 bases are shared with TRBD2. Per germline, CDR1 LGHDT and CDR2 YNNKEL (reference sequence). This CDR3 spans 18 amino acids. V shed 0 bases and J 3 bases; nucleotides not matched to a gene: 9. The CDR3 bases are TGTGCCAGCAGCCAAGAGGCTAGCGGGAGGTTGGGGAAAGAGACCCAGTACTTC. This codes for CASSQEASGRLGKETQYF.

This clone was counted once. The V and J genes are TRBV7-2 and TRBJ2-7; TRBD2 matches 10 bases. Germline V gene lookup returns CDR1 SGHTA and CDR2 FQGNSA. The ends lost 6 bases at V and 6 bases at J; junction bases unmatched: 5. The CDR3 length is 13 residues. The CDR3 coding sequence is TGTGCCAGCAGACCCGGGACTAGCGTCGAGCAGTACTTC. Protein: CASRPGTSVEQYF. Based on the CDR3 plus reference TRBV7-2 and TRBJ2-7, the full variable domain is GAGVSQSPSNKVTEKGKDVELRCDPISGHTALYWYRQSLGQGLEFLIYFQGNSAPDKSGLPSDRFSAERTGGSVSTLTIQRTQQEDSAVYLCASRPGTSVEQYFGPGTRLTVT.

This clone was picked up a small number of times. This chain links TRBV27 with TRBJ1-4; D is possibly TRBD1 (6 bases). Trimming shortened V by 2 bases and J by 7 bases, and 11 bases separated the two germline ends. The CDR3 runs 14 residues. Germline V gene lookup returns CDR1 MNHEY and CDR2 SMNVEV (reference sequence). CDR3 protein: CASSLQGRGEKLFF. The CDR3 region has the DNA TGTGCCAGCAGTTTACAGGGGCGCGGTGAAAAACTGTTTTTT. Full variable domain (missing parts from reference TRBV27 and TRBJ1-4): EAQVTQNPRYLITVTGKKLTVTCSQNMNHEYMSWYRQDPGLGLRQIYYSMNVEVTDKGDVPEGYKVSRKEKRNFPLILESPSPNQTSLYFCASSLQGRGEKLFFGSGTQLSVL.

The J gene is TRBJ1-4, the V gene TRBV7-2; possibly TRBD1 for D (5 bases). The V gene's germline CDR1 is SGHTA and CDR2 FQGNSA. The length of the CDR3 is 17 residues. The V end lost 4 bases, the J end lost 8 bases, and 23 bases lay between the germline ends. CDR3 amino acids: CASSSSPGAGLGEKLFF. DNA of the CDR3: TGTGCCAGCAGCTCCTCCCCTGGGGCAGGGCTTGGGGAAAAACTGTTTTTT.

The gene calls are TRBV9 and TRBJ1-2; TRBD1 might be the D (6 bases). The CDR3 runs to 15 residues. V lost 7 bases and J 0 bases, leaving 16 bases between the germline ends. Germline lookup yields CDR1 SGDLS and CDR2 YYNGEE. CDR3 loop: CASGSDRVANYGYTF. The CDR3 DNA is TGTGCCAGCGGCTCGGACAGAGTAGCTAACTATGGCTACACCTTC.

This clone has at least ten counts. The CDR3 loop reads CASIPPGQGDNEQFF. The CDR3 DNA reads as TGTGCCAGTATTCCTCCGGGACAGGGCGACAATGAGCAGTTCTTC. The gene calls are TRBV19 and TRBJ2-1; TRBD1 matches 9 bases. V was clipped by 7 bases and J by 5 bases; unmatched bases: 9. Per germline, CDR1 LNHDA and CDR2 SQIVND (reference sequence). This CDR3 has 15 residues.

The chain recombines TRBV28 with TRBJ2-7; maybe TRBD1 (8 bases). Deletions cut 0 bases from V and 3 bases from J, with 12 bases between. Germline V gene data show CDR1 as MDHEN and CDR2 as SYDVKM. CDR3 length equals 15 residues. For the CDR3, the DNA is TGTGCCAGCAGTTTATGGGGAGGGACAGGCTACGAGCAGTACTTC. It specifies CASSLWGGTGYEQYF.

The sample holds one count of this clone. This chain links TRBV19 with TRBJ1-5, with 10 bases identical to TRBD1. Germline assignment: CDR1 LNHDA and CDR2 SQIVND (reference sequence). The trim removed 9 bases at V and 0 bases at J, leaving 14 bases unmatched. CDR3 length: 18 residues. The CDR3 sequence is CASLPGQGLLYSNQPQHF. The CDR3 DNA follows: TGTGCCAGCCTACCGGGACAGGGGCTTCTCTATAGCAATCAGCCCCAGCATTTT.

The genes are TRBV2 and TRBJ2-7, with D possibly matching TRBD1 (5 bases). V was trimmed by 6 bases and J by 6 bases, leaving 12 bases between them. The CDR3 has 12 amino acids. Germline V lookup: CDR1 SNHLY, CDR2 FYNNEI. This CDR3 is CASRDIDPEQYF. Written as DNA, the CDR3 is TGTGCCAGCAGGGACATCGACCCCGAGCAGTACTTC. The whole variable domain, filled in from reference TRBV2 and TRBJ2-7, reads EPEVTQTPSHQVTQMGQEVILRCVPISNHLYFYWYRQILGQKVEFLVSFYNNEISEKSEIFDDQFSVERPDGSNFTLKIRSTKLEDSAMYFCASRDIDPEQYFGPGTRLTVT.

The chain recombines TRBV28 with TRBJ1-5; D remains unclear. The germline CDR1 and CDR2 sequences are MDHEN and SYDVKM. The CDR3 extends over 11 amino acids. V lost 4 bases and J lost 15, with 13 bases in between. CDR3 coding DNA: TGTGCCAGCAGTTCGGGCCGGGGTGGGCATTTT. This codes for CASSSGRGGHF.

The chain recombines TRBV7-8 with TRBJ1-5, with D tentatively TRBD1 (6 bases). The germline CDR1 and CDR2 sequences are SGHVS and FQNEAQ. V was shortened by 5 bases and J by 3 bases, with 14 bases between the two germline ends. The CDR3 is 15 amino acids. CDR3: CASSPLDSFNQPQHF. CDR3 coding DNA: TGTGCCAGCAGCCCCCTGGACAGTTTCAATCAGCCCCAGCATTTT.

This chain connects TRBV4-1 to TRBJ2-1; perhaps TRBD2 as D (6 bases). CDR3 length equals 15 residues. Germline V CDR1 and CDR2: MGHRA, YSYEKL. Trimming took off 0 bases at V and 6 bases at J, with 12 bases between the two ends. CDR3 coding DNA: TGCGCCAGCAGCCAAGAACTTGGGGACTTCAATGAGCAGTTCTTC. This gives the protein CASSQELGDFNEQFF.

J is TRBJ1-6 and V is TRBV6-5; D uncertain. Trimming pared 2 bases from V and 10 bases from J, leaving 12 bases between. Germline lookup yields CDR1 MNHEY and CDR2 SVGAGI. This CDR3 has 14 amino acids. The CDR3: CASSYGGVGSPLHF. In DNA form, the CDR3 reads TGTGCCAGCAGTTACGGCGGGGTAGGCTCACCCCTCCACTTT.

The chain employs TRBV5-1 and TRBJ2-5; D is uncertain. Germline V lookup: CDR1 SGHRS, CDR2 YFSETQ. The V and J ends lost 4 bases and 2 bases respectively, with 12 bases between them. CDR3 length: 14 residues. The CDR3 reads CASSGVGGQETQYF. Here the CDR3 DNA reads TGCGCCAGCAGCGGAGTAGGTGGGCAAGAGACCCAGTACTTC. The variable domain in full, completed from reference TRBV5-1 and TRBJ2-5, reads KAGVTQTPRYLIKTRGQQVTLSCSPISGHRSVSWYQQTPGQGLQFLFEYFSETQRNKGNFPGRFSGRQFSNSRSEMNVSTLELGDSALYLCASSGVGGQETQYFGPGTRLLVL.

This clone occurred a few times. The chain recombines TRBV7-8 with TRBJ2-2; TRBD2 agrees at 12 bases. CDR1 is SGHVS and CDR2 is FQNEAQ in the germline V gene. The CDR3 length is 20 residues. The V gene end was trimmed by 2 bases and the J gene end by 6 bases; junction bases not matched to a gene: 16. The CDR3 protein is CASSLRLTSGGVVESGELFF. CDR3 DNA sequence: TGTGCCAGCAGCTTACGACTGACTAGCGGGGGAGTGGTGGAGTCCGGGGAGCTGTTTTTT.

The chain has TRBV3-1 (or the pseudogene TRBV3-2) and TRBJ1-2; D is ambiguous. CDR1 LGHDT and CDR2 YNNKEL come from the germline V gene (reference sequence). V shed 2 bases and J shed 3 bases, with 7 bases lying between them. CDR3 size: 13 residues. The CDR3 spells CASSQLRDYGYTF. DNA of the CDR3: TGTGCCAGCAGCCAACTTCGGGACTATGGCTACACCTTC.

This clone was observed a handful of times. The CDR3 is CASSPNIFYEQYF. The CDR3 DNA is TGTGCCAGCAGCCCAAACATTTTCTACGAGCAGTACTTC. The chain has TRBV28 and TRBJ2-7; D unresolved. Trimming shortened V by 6 bases and J by 3 bases, and 12 bases separated the two germline ends. Germline lookup yields CDR1 MDHEN and CDR2 SYDVKM. The CDR3 runs to 13 residues.

As for this clone: Different DNA sequences within this sample yield the same CDR3. The chain uses TRBV5-1 and TRBJ1-2; maybe TRBD1 (5 bases). Germline values: CDR1 SGHRS, CDR2 YFSETQ. Trimming left V 0 bases short and J 2 bases short, with 8 bases between. The CDR3 totals 14 residues. CDR3 in amino acids: CASSLGGLNYGYTF. As DNA, the CDR3 is TGCGCCAGCAGCTTGGGGGGCCTCAACTATGGCTACACCTTC.